Below, one T cell receptor beta chain is given with its context. This entry comes from a study of T cells after somatic rescue of genetic block. The protocol was immunoSEQ multiplex PCR, while the TCRdb copy is restricted to in-frame clones and leaves out a portion. The table records around 67,000 clones, approximately 91% of them present only once. The V gene end was trimmed by 4 bases and the J gene end by 2 bases; junction bases not matched to a gene: 9. The CDR3 loop spans 16 amino acids. The germline V gene has CDR1 MNHNS and CDR2 SASEGT. Sequenced input: peripheral blood mononuclear cells (PBMCs). The sequence was collected from a man aged 25-45 years. The chain is built from TRBV6-1 and TRBJ2-7, with 9 bases aligning to TRBD1. CDR3 sequence: CASSVPPGQGPYEQYF. CDR3 DNA: TGTGCCAGCAGTGTCCCCCCGGGACAGGGCCCCTACGAGCAGTACTTC.